This entry features one T cell receptor (beta chain) sequence. This table comes from immunoSEQ multiplex PCR, and its TCRdb copy is limited to in-frame clones, with some not included. The repertoire holds hundreds of thousands of clones, with around 87% as singletons. The record originates from a study of shared T cell receptors in the human thymus. Trimming stripped 5 bases from V and 3 bases from J, with 16 bases between. CDR1 MRHNA and CDR2 SNTAGT come from the germline V gene. The length of the CDR3 is 15 residues. This same sample was also taken into another study, of human thymus T cells. As that report states: Thymus was obtained from resections taken during corrective heart surgery.

The V call is TRBV6-4, the J call TRBJ2-5; possible D gene TRBD2, 7 bases. The sample was thymocytes. This sequence originates from a boy under two years old with a congenital heart defect. The CDR3 sequence: CASSSTGGKEETQYF. The CDR3 DNA sequence: TGTGCCAGCAGTTCGACGGGGGGCAAGGAAGAGACCCAGTACTTC.